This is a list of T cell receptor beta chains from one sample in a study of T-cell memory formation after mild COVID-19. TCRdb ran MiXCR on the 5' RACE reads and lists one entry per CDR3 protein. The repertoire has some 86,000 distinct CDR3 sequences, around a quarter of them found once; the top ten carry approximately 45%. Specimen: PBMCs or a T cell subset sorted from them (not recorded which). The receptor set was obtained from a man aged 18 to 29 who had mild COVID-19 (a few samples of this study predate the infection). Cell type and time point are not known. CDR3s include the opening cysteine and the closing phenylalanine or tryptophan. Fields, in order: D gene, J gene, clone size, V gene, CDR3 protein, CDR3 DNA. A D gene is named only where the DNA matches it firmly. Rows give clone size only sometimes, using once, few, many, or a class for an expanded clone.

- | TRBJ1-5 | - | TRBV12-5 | CASGLNEPQHF | TGTGCTAGTGGTTTGAACGAGCCCCAGCATTTT
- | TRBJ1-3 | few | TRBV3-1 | CASSQDAMGSGNTIYF | TGTGCCAGCAGCCAAGATGCTATGGGAAGTGGAAACACCATATATTTT
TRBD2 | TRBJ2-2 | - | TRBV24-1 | CATSAFRGANTGELFF | TGTGCCACCAGTGCTTTTCGGGGGGCGAACACCGGGGAGCTGTTTTTT
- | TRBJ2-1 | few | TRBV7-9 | CASSARVASYNEQFF | TGTGCCAGCAGCGCGCGGGTGGCCTCCTACAATGAGCAGTTCTTC
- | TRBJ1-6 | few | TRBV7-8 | CASISGSSYNSPLHF | TGTGCCAGCATCTCAGGGAGCTCCTATAATTCACCCCTCCACTTT
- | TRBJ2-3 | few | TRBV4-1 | CASSQESYPSTDTQYF | TGCGCCAGCAGCCAAGAATCCTATCCCTCCACAGATACGCAGTATTTT
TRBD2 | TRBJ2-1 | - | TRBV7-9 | CAQGGGNEQFF | TGTGCCCAGGGCGGGGGCAATGAGCAGTTCTTC
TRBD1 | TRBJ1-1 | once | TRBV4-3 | CASSLISGGGTEAFF | TGCGCCAGCAGCCTAATTTCAGGGGGCGGCACTGAAGCTTTCTTT
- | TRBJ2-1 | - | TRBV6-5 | CASRQGRKRNEQFF | TGTGCCAGCAGACAGGGACGGAAAAGGAATGAGCAGTTCTTC
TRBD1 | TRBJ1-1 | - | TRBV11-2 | CAAGPQGTTEAFF | TGTGCCGCTGGGCCACAGGGGACCACTGAAGCTTTCTTT